This T cell receptor beta chain was captured in a study of immune evolution from preneoplasia to lung adenocarcinoma. From germline, CDR1 is LGHNA and CDR2 YSLEER. V was trimmed by 0 bases and J by 7 bases, leaving 13 bases between them. The CDR3 covers 15 residues. Produced via immunoSEQ multiplex PCR; TCRdb's table is partial and in-frame only. The sample lists approximately 11,000 clones, under 80% occurring once. The chain uses TRBV4-3 and TRBJ2-1; possibly TRBD1 or TRBD2 for D (5 bases each). Sequenced sample: FFPE minimally invasive lung adenocarcinoma tissue. The receptor's source is a person between 60 and 80 years old with lung adenocarcinoma. The CDR3: CASSQDLEGWNEQFF. CDR3 in DNA: TGCGCCAGCAGCCAAGATCTAGAGGGGTGGAATGAGCAGTTCTTC.